This paragraph covers one TCR beta chain sequence. The data belong to a study of cytomegalovirus exposure and HLA in healthy donors. Looking at the study overall: Assignment to the Caucasian-associated ancestry cluster applied to around 82% of the approximately 390 genotyped donors.

When sampled, the donors appeared nominally healthy, though they likely had unrecorded immune exposures. In the PCR, 60 Vbeta and 13 Jbeta primers were used. TCRdb's copy holds only in-frame clones and misses some; the assay was immunoSEQ multiplex PCR. The table lists more than 150,000 clones, 81% of them singletons, with 1% to 1.5% in the top ten. The CDR3 runs 13 residues. V was shortened by 3 bases and J by 0 bases, with 5 bases between the two germline ends. Germline V gives CDR1 SEHNR, CDR2 FQNEAQ (reference sequence). The sequence came from a man in his fifties or sixties in good health and CMV-seropositive. The gene calls are TRBV7-9 and TRBJ1-1; D uncertain. Specimen: PBMCs. The chain's CDR3 is CASSFQVNTEAFF. In nucleotides, the CDR3 is TGTGCCAGCAGCTTTCAGGTGAACACTGAAGCTTTCTTT.